This TCR beta chain was obtained from a study of OX40 agonist ivuxolimab in advanced cancers. Clones were sequenced by immunoSEQ multiplex PCR, and TCRdb holds only the in-frame ones, with some missing. The table includes roughly 19,000 clones, roughly 72% detected once. By proportion, this clone is medium-sized. V was pared by 5 bases and J by 3 bases, with 6 bases of the junction left unmatched. Germline values: CDR1 SEHNR, CDR2 FQNEAQ (reference sequence). The CDR3 runs to 15 residues. V gene TRBV7-9 combines with J gene TRBJ1-5; 8 positions agree with TRBD1. The sequences come from CD4+ or CD8+ T cells sorted from blood, collected in a trial of the OX40 agonist ivuxolimab. The clonotype originates from an adult with an advanced solid tumor such as melanoma, head and neck, liver or kidney cancer. The CDR3 reads CASSQPGQVNQPQHF. Written as DNA, the CDR3 is TGTGCCAGCAGCCAACCGGGACAGGTCAATCAGCCCCAGCATTTT.